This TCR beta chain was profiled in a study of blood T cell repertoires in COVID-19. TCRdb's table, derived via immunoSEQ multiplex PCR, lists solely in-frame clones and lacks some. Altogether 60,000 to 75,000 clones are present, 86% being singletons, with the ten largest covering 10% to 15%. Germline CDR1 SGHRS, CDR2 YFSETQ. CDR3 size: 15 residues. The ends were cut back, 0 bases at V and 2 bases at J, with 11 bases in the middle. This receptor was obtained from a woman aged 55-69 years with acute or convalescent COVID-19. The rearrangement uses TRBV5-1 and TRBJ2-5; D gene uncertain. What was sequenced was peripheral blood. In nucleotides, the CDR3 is TGCGCCAGCAGCTTGGAGGCAGGCGTTCAAGAGACCCAGTACTTC. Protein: CASSLEAGVQETQYF.